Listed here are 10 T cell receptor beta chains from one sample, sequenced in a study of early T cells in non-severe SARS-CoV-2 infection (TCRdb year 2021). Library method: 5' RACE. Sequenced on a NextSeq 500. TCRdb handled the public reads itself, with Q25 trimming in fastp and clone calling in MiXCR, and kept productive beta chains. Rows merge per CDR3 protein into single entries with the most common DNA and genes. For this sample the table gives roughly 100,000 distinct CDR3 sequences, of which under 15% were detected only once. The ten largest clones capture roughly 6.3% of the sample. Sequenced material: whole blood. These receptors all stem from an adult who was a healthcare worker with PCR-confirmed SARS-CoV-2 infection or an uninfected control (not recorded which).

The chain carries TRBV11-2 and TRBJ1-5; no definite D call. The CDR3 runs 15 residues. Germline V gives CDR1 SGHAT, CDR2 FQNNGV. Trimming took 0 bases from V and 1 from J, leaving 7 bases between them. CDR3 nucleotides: TGTGCCAGCAGCTTAGATGGGCGAAGCAATCAGCCCCAGCATTTT. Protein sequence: CASSLDGRSNQPQHF.

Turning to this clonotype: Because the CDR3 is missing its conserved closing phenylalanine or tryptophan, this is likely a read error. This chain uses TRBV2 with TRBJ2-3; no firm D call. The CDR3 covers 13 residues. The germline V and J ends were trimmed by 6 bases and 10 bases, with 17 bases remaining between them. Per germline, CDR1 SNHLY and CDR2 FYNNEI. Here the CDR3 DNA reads TGTGCCAGCAGGGTGCCAGAGCTTAGGGCGCAGTATCTT. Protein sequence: CASRVPELRAQYL.

The DNA for the CDR3 is TGTGCCAGCAGTCCGGACAGGGGGCGAAGGGATGAGCAGTTCTTC. This codes for CASSPDRGRRDEQFF. The V call is TRBV28, the J call TRBJ2-1; the match to TRBD1 covers 11 bases. This CDR3 is 15 amino acids long. V was pared by 5 bases and J by 8 bases, with 8 bases of the junction left unmatched. Germline-derived CDR1 and CDR2 are MDHEN and SYDVKM.

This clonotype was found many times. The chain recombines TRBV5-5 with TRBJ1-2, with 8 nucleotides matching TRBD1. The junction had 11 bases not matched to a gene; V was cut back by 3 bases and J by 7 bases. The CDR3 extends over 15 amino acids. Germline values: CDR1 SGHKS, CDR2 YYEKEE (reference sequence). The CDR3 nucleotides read TGTGCCAGCAGCTCCGACAGGGGAGATAAAGTTGGCTACACCTTC. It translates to CASSSDRGDKVGYTF.

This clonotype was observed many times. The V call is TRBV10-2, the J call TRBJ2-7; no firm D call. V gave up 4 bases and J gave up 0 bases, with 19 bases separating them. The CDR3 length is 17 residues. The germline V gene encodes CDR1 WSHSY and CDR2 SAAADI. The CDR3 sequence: CASSVASPILSSYEQYF. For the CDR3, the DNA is TGCGCCAGCAGTGTAGCTAGTCCGATTTTGAGCTCCTACGAGCAGTACTTC.

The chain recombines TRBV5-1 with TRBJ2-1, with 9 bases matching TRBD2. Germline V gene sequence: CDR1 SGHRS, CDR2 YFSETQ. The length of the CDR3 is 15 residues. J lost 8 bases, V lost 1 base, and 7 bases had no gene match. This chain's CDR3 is CASSLFASGTHEQFF. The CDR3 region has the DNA TGCGCCAGCAGCTTGTTTGCTAGCGGGACCCATGAGCAGTTCTTC.

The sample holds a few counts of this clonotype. CDR3 residues: CASKGEPSYNEQFF. The DNA of the CDR3 is TGTGCCAGCAAAGGGGAACCCTCCTACAATGAGCAGTTCTTC. The chain has TRBV12-3 or TRBV12-4 and TRBJ2-1; D might be TRBD1 (5 bases). V lost 7 bases, J lost 0 bases, and 10 bases lay in between. The CDR3 is 14 amino acids.

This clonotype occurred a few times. The CDR3 DNA sequence: TGTGCCAGCAGCCCATGGGACAGTACCTACGAGCAGTACTTC. Its translation: CASSPWDSTYEQYF. The gene calls are TRBV9 and TRBJ2-7; 7 nucleotides match TRBD1. CDR1 and CDR2 from the germline V gene are SGDLS and YYNGEE. The CDR3 has 14 amino acids. V was clipped by 4 bases and J by 2 bases; unmatched bases: 6.

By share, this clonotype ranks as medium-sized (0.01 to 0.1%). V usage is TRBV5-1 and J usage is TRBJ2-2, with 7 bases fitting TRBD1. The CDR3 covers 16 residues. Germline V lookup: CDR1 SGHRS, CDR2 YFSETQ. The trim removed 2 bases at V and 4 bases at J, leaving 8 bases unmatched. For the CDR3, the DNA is TGCGCCAGCAGCTTTACAGGGGACCCTAGCACCGGGGAGCTGTTTTTT. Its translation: CASSFTGDPSTGELFF.

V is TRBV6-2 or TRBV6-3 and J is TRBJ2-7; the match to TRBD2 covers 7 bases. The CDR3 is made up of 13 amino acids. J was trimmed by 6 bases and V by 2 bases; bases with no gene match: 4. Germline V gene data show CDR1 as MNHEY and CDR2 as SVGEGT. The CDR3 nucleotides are TGTGCCAGCAGTTACCCGGGGGGACGCGAGCAGTACTTC. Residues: CASSYPGGREQYF.